This T cell receptor (beta chain) was obtained from a study of blood T cell repertoires in COVID-19. Study as a whole: The United States, Italy and Spain supplied acute and convalescent COVID-19 samples. T cells, B-cell-depleted T cells, or PBMCs provided the cDNA or gDNA that served as material.

With 7 bases removed from V and 7 bases from J, the gap between germline ends came to 16 bases. The CDR3 length is 13 residues. Authors' data handling: Cell counts per sample came from amplifying reference gene primers. Assay: immunoSEQ multiplex PCR; the TCRdb copy retains only in-frame clones and omits some. D and trimming were read from the DNA, whereas the V and J calls and clone size are those reported in that table. The sample lists approximately 22,000 clones; around 92% were seen once. The specimen sequenced was peripheral blood. This receptor was obtained from a woman aged 70-85 years with active COVID-19. J is TRBJ1-2 and V is TRBV12-3 or TRBV12-4; no firm D call. For the CDR3, the DNA is TGTGCCAGCACCTTCGTCACCGGAGGTGGCTACACCTTC. This sequence encodes CASTFVTGGGYTF.